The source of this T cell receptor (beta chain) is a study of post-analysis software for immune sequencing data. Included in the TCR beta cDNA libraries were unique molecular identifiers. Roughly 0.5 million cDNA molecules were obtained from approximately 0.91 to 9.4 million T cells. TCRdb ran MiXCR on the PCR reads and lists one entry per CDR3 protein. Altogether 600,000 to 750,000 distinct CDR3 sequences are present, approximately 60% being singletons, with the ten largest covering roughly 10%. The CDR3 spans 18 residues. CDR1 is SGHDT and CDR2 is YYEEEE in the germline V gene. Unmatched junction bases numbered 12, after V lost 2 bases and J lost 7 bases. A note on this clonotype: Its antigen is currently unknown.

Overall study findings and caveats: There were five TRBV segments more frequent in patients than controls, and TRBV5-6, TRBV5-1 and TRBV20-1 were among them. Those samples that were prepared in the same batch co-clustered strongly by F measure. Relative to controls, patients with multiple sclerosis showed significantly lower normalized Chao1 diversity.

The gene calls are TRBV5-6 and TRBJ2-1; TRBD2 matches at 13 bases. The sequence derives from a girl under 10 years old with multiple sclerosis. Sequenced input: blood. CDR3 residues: CASSLKRLAGGYWNEQFF. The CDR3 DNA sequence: TGTGCCAGCAGCTTAAAAAGACTAGCGGGGGGTTATTGGAATGAGCAGTTCTTC.